This entry lists 25 T cell receptor beta chains sequenced from one sample in a study of beta chain features in type 1 diabetes. General study points: Type 1 diabetes patients showed a moderate but significant shortening of TCRB CDR3s in all four CD4+ subsets.

Their antigens are not known. The whole isolated RNA underwent reverse transcription, so sequencing captured expressed TCRB transcripts. This table comes from immunoSEQ multiplex PCR, and its TCRdb copy is limited to in-frame clones, with some not included. In the table there are 630,000 or so clones, more than 12% of which are singletons. What was sequenced was naive CD4+ T cells from blood. The origin of the receptors is a young man with type 1 diabetes.

This clone was counted between two and nine times. The chain employs TRBV6-5 and TRBJ2-1; D unresolved. Germline-derived CDR1 and CDR2 are MNHEY and SVGAGI. The CDR3 sequence is 14 residues long. Deletions cut 10 bases from V and 0 bases from J, with 13 bases between. The CDR3 protein is CATPRACSYNEQFF. CDR3 DNA sequence: TGTGCCACCCCAAGGGCTTGCTCCTACAATGAGCAGTTCTTC.

This clone has more than one count but fewer than ten. V gene TRBV7-8 combines with J gene TRBJ2-5; D is ambiguous. Germline V gene sequence: CDR1 SGHVS, CDR2 FQNEAQ. The CDR3 sequence is 12 residues long. With 2 bases removed from V and 5 bases from J, the gap between germline ends came to 6 bases. The CDR3 nucleotides read TGTGCCAGCAGCTTATCGATCGAGACCCAGTACTTC. Amino acid sequence: CASSLSIETQYF.

This clone was found a few times. The junction does not match germline at one end; this may be a read error. This chain connects TRBV5-1 to TRBJ2-2, with 7 bases aligning to TRBD2. Germline CDR1 and CDR2: SGHRS and YFSETQ. The CDR3 spans 14 residues. DNA of the CDR3: TGCGCCAGCAGATTGGCGGGGGACACCGGGGAGCTGTTTTTT. Translating gives CASRLAGDTGELFF.

In its sample, this clone was seen a few times. The chain employs TRBV2 and TRBJ2-1, with TRBD1 as a possible D gene (5 bases). The germline V and J ends were trimmed by 8 bases and 0 bases, with 11 bases remaining between them. The CDR3 runs 14 residues. The germline V gene has CDR1 SNHLY and CDR2 FYNNEI. The CDR3 sequence: CASGPTASYNEQFF. The DNA of the CDR3 is TGTGCCAGCGGCCCGACAGCCTCCTACAATGAGCAGTTCTTC.

This chain uses TRBV9 with TRBJ2-5, with unresolved D. Trimming left V 0 bases short and J 7 bases short, with 7 bases between. The CDR3 sequence is 12 residues long. CDR1 SGDLS and CDR2 YYNGEE come from the germline V gene. CDR3 in DNA: TGTGCCAGCAGCGTAGCCCATGGGACCCAGTACTTC. Translating gives CASSVAHGTQYF.

In its sample, this clone was seen a few times. The chain recombines TRBV7-9 with TRBJ1-5, with a tentative D call TRBD1 (5 bases). V lost 5 bases and J lost 5, with 10 bases in between. CDR3 length: 13 residues. Germline-derived CDR1 and CDR2 are SEHNR and FQNEAQ (reference sequence). The CDR3 sequence: CASSAGPDQPQHF. The CDR3 DNA sequence: TGTGCCAGCAGCGCGGGGCCCGATCAGCCCCAGCATTTT.

The CDR3 spells CASSMDRAKRYEQYF. The CDR3 region has the DNA TGTGCCAGCAGCATGGACAGGGCCAAGAGGTACGAGCAGTACTTC. The chain couples TRBV7-8 to TRBJ2-7, with 8 bases fitting TRBD1. The junction had 10 bases not matched to a gene; V was cut back by 5 bases and J by 4 bases. Looked up from germline, CDR1 is SGHVS and CDR2 is FQNEAQ. The CDR3 is 15 residues long.

In this sample, this clone turned up a few times. The chain recombines TRBV4-3 with TRBJ2-1, with TRBD1 identical over 8 bases. The CDR3 totals 17 residues. The germline gives CDR1 LGHNA, CDR2 YSLEER. Trimming at V came to 1 base and at J to 4 bases, leaving 9 bases not matched to a gene. The DNA for the CDR3 is TGCGCCAGCAGCCAAGCCGCAGGGGGCGCGGGGTACAATGAGCAGTTCTTC. Its translation is CASSQAAGGAGYNEQFF.

This clone was counted only a few times. The chain links TRBV6-6 to TRBJ2-7; 8 bases line up with TRBD2. CDR3 size: 14 residues. J lost 3 bases, V lost 2 bases, and 3 bases had no gene match. CDR1 is MNHNY, CDR2 SVGAGI, per germline (reference sequence). The CDR3 here is CASSYREGDYEQYF. The CDR3 DNA sequence: TGTGCCAGCAGTTACCGGGAGGGAGACTACGAGCAGTACTTC.

The J gene is TRBJ1-3, the V gene TRBV5-4; 10 bases map to TRBD1. V lost 4 bases and J lost 2; bases outside the gene matches: 3. From germline, CDR1 is SGHNT and CDR2 YYREEE (reference sequence). The CDR3 runs to 15 residues. The chain's CDR3 is CASSPGTGAGNTIYF. CDR3 coding DNA: TGTGCCAGCAGCCCGGGGACAGGGGCTGGAAACACCATATATTTT.

This clone has only a few counts. V and J are TRBV15 and TRBJ2-5; D unclear. Looked up from germline, CDR1 is LNHNV and CDR2 is YYDKDF (reference sequence). Trimming removed 0 bases from V and 5 bases from J, with 22 bases in between. This CDR3 spans 18 amino acids. This chain's CDR3 is CATSRDLGALAVRETQYF. CDR3 nucleotide sequence: TGTGCCACCAGCAGAGATCTGGGTGCCCTCGCGGTTCGGGAGACCCAGTACTTC. The whole variable domain, remainder taken from reference TRBV15 and TRBJ2-5, is DAMVIQNPRYQVTQFGKPVTLSCSQTLNHNVMYWYQQKSSQAPKLLFHYYDKDFNNEADTPDNFQSRRPNTSFCFLDIRSPGLGDTAMYLCATSRDLGALAVRETQYFGPGTRLLVL.

V and J are TRBV28 and TRBJ1-1; D might be TRBD1 (6 bases). Germline CDR1 is MDHEN and CDR2 is SYDVKM. The ends were cut back, 6 bases at V and 5 bases at J, with 19 bases in the middle. This CDR3 has 15 amino acids. CDR3: CASRPITGRGTEAFF. The CDR3 DNA follows: TGTGCCAGCAGACCAATCACAGGGAGGGGAACTGAAGCTTTCTTT.

This clone was seen more than once but under ten times. The chain couples TRBV5-1 to TRBJ2-3; maybe TRBD2 (5 bases). The germline V gene has CDR1 SGHRS and CDR2 YFSETQ. There are 12 residues in the CDR3. V was clipped by 4 bases and J by 5 bases, with 8 bases between them. The CDR3 DNA reads as TGCGCCAGCAGCCTGGAGGTAGATACGCAGTATTTT. This codes for CASSLEVDTQYF.

This clone has just a few counts. This chain connects TRBV9 to TRBJ1-1; TRBD1 is a possible D gene (5 bases). The CDR3 has 14 residues. Germline V CDR1 and CDR2: SGDLS, YYNGEE. Trimming took off 4 bases at V and 1 base at J, with 11 bases between the two ends. The DNA of the CDR3 is TGTGCCAGCAGCACCTGGGACGAGAACACTGAAGCTTTCTTT. It codes for CASSTWDENTEAFF. The full variable domain, in which reference TRBV9 and TRBJ1-1 provide the parts outside the CDR3, is DSGVTQTPKHLITATGQRVTLRCSPRSGDLSVYWYQQSLDQGLQFLIQYYNGEERAKGNILERFSAQQFPDLHSELNLSSLELGDSALYFCASSTWDENTEAFFGQGTRLTVV.

On this clone itself: The identical CDR3 is also encoded by other nucleotide sequences in the sample. The chain couples TRBV5-1 to TRBJ2-2; possibly TRBD1 for D (6 bases). This CDR3 spans 13 amino acids. Germline values: CDR1 SGHRS, CDR2 YFSETQ. V was clipped by 2 bases and J by 5 bases, with 7 bases between them. This CDR3 is CASSFTGTGELFF. The CDR3 coding sequence is TGCGCCAGCAGCTTCACAGGGACCGGGGAGCTGTTTTTT.

V and J are TRBV7-2 and TRBJ2-1, with 11 bases fitting TRBD2. Per germline, CDR1 SGHTA and CDR2 FQGNSA. V lost 7 bases to trimming and J lost 4 bases; unmatched junction nucleotides: 9. The CDR3 covers 16 residues. This chain's CDR3 is CASTSGASGRYNEQFF. Written as DNA, the CDR3 is TGTGCCAGCACTTCCGGGGCTAGCGGGAGGTACAATGAGCAGTTCTTC. Full variable domain (missing parts from reference TRBV7-2 and TRBJ2-1): GAGVSQSPSNKVTEKGKDVELRCDPISGHTALYWYRQSLGQGLEFLIYFQGNSAPDKSGLPSDRFSAERTGGSVSTLTIQRTQQEDSAVYLCASTSGASGRYNEQFFGPGTRLTVL.

V is TRBV5-1 and J is TRBJ2-1; TRBD2 matches at 7 bases. The V gene end was trimmed by 3 bases and the J gene end by 3 bases; junction bases not matched to a gene: 6. CDR3 size: 15 residues. Germline V lookup: CDR1 SGHRS, CDR2 YFSETQ. The CDR3 DNA is TGCGCCAGCAGCTGGGCCCCTAGCGGCTACAATGAGCAGTTCTTC. Its translation is CASSWAPSGYNEQFF.

This clone appeared a few times. This chain joins TRBV2 and TRBJ1-2; D ambiguous. The CDR3 runs 12 residues. Per germline, CDR1 SNHLY and CDR2 FYNNEI. The V end was cut by 4 bases, the J end by 8 bases, with 11 bases between. The DNA of the CDR3 is TGTGCCAGCAGTGGGCAGCTCGAGGGCTACACCTTC. Amino acid sequence: CASSGQLEGYTF. The full variable domain, in which reference TRBV2 and TRBJ1-2 provide the parts outside the CDR3, is EPEVTQTPSHQVTQMGQEVILRCVPISNHLYFYWYRQILGQKVEFLVSFYNNEISEKSEIFDDQFSVERPDGSNFTLKIRSTKLEDSAMYFCASSGQLEGYTFGSGTRLTVV.

The sample holds a few counts of this clone. The chain is built from TRBV30 and TRBJ2-7, with D maybe TRBD1 (6 bases). The V gene's germline CDR1 is GTSNPN and CDR2 SVGIG (reference sequence). V gave up 0 bases and J gave up 3 bases, with 12 bases separating them. The CDR3 extends over 14 amino acids. The CDR3 region is CAWSVPRGFYEQYF. The CDR3 nucleotides read TGTGCCTGGAGTGTCCCCAGGGGATTCTACGAGCAGTACTTC.

This rearrangement joins TRBV18 to TRBJ1-2; the match to TRBD1 covers 10 bases. V lost 3 bases to trimming and J lost 10 bases; unmatched junction nucleotides: 5. Germline CDR1 reads KGHSH; CDR2 reads LQKENI. The CDR3 extends over 13 amino acids. The CDR3 reads CASSPGDRGAYTF. DNA of the CDR3: TGTGCCAGCTCACCCGGGGACAGGGGTGCCTACACCTTC.

The chain recombines TRBV27 with TRBJ2-4; a weak D match, TRBD2 (6 bases). CDR3 length: 14 amino acids. V was trimmed by 6 bases and J by 7 bases, leaving 16 bases between them. Germline V gene lookup returns CDR1 MNHEY and CDR2 SMNVEV (reference sequence). The DNA for the CDR3 is TGTGCCAGCAGCCAGCTAGGTCGGGAGAACATTCAGTACTTC. It specifies CASSQLGRENIQYF.

This clone was detected only a few times. Other DNA sequences in this sample translate to the same CDR3. This chain links TRBV20-1 with TRBJ2-3; D is unresolved. Germline CDR1 and CDR2: DFQATT and SNEGSKA (reference sequence). Trimming left V 1 base short and J 6 bases short, with 2 bases between. This CDR3 is built from 10 residues. The CDR3 sequence: CSARGDTQYF. The CDR3 DNA reads TGCAGTGCTAGAGGGGATACGCAGTATTTT.

V and J are TRBV7-9 and TRBJ1-1; D unclear. V lost 5 bases and J lost 4, with 8 bases in between. The CDR3 runs 12 residues. The germline gives CDR1 SEHNR, CDR2 FQNEAQ (reference sequence). CDR3 nucleotides: TGTGCCAGCAGCGTATGGGGCACTGAAGCTTTCTTT. Encoded protein: CASSVWGTEAFF.

This clone was detected only a few times. The rearrangement uses TRBV7-9 and TRBJ2-7; TRBD1 matches at 9 bases. CDR1 is SEHNR and CDR2 is FQNEAQ in the germline V gene (reference sequence). This CDR3 spans 12 amino acids. J lost 5 bases, V lost 5 bases, and 1 base had no gene match. The CDR3 here is CASSGQGNEQYF. Written as DNA, the CDR3 is TGTGCCAGCAGCGGACAGGGGAACGAGCAGTACTTC.

This clone has just a few counts. The rearrangement links TRBV29-1 to TRBJ2-3; the D gene is possibly TRBD2 (5 bases). CDR1 is SQVTM and CDR2 is ANQGSEA in the germline V gene. The CDR3 consists of 15 residues. The V and J ends lost 8 bases and 4 bases respectively, with 22 bases between them. The CDR3 bases are TGCAGCTTCGGACCTTCGGGGAGAGTGGCAGATACGCAGTATTTT. As protein: CSFGPSGRVADTQYF.